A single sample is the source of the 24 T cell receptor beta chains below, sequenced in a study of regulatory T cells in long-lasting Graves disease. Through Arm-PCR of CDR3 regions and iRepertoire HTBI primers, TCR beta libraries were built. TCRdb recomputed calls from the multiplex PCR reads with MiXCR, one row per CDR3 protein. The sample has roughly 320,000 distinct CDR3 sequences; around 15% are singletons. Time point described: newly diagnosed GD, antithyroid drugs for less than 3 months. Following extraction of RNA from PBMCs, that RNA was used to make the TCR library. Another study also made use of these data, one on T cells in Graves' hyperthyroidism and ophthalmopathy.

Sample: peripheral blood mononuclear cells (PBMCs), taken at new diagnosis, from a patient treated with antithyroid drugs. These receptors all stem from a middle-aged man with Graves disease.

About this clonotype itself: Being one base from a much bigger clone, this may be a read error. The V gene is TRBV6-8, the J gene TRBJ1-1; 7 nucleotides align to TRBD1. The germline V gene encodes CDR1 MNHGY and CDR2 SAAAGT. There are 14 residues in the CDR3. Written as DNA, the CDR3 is TGTGCCAGCAGTCCGAGACAGGGAATCTCTGAAGCTCTCTTT. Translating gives CASSPRQGISEALF.

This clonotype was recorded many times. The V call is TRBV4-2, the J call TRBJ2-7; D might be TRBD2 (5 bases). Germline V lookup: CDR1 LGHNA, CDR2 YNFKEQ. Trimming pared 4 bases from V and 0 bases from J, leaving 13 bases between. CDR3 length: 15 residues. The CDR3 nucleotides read TGTGCCAGCAGCCGTGAGGACTTGAGCTCCTACGAGCAGTACTTC. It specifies CASSREDLSSYEQYF.

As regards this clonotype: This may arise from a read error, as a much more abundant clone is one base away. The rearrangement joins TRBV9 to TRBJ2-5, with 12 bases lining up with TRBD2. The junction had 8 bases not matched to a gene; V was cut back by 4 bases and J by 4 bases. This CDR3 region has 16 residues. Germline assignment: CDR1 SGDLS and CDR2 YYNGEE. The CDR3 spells CASSLSPTSGGETQYF. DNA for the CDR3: TGTGCCAGCAGCTTATCGCCGACTAGCGGGGGAGAGACCCAGTACTTC.

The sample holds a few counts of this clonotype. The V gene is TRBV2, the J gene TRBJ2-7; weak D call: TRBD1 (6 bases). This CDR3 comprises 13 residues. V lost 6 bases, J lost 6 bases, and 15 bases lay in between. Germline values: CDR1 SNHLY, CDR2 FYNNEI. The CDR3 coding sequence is TGTGCCAGCAGGCCACGCAGGGGCCGCGAGCAGTACTTC. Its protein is CASRPRRGREQYF.

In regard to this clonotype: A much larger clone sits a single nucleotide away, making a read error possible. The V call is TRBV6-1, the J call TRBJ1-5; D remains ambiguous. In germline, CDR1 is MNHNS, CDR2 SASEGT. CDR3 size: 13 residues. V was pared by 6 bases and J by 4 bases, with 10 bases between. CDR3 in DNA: TGTGCCAGCAGGAGGAACTTTAATCAGCCCCAGCATTTT. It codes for CASRRNFNQPQHF.

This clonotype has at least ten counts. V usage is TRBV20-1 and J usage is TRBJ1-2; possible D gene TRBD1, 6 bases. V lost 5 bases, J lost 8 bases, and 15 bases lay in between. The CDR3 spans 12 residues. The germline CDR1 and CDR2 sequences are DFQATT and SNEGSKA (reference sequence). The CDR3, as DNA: TGCAGTGCTGTGACAGGCGGGGAGGGCTACACCTTC. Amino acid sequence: CSAVTGGEGYTF.

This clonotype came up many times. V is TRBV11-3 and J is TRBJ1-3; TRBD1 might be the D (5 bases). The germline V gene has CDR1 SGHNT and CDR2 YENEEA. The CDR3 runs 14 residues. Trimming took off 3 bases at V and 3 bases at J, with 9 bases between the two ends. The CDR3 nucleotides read TGTGCCAGCAGCTTGGGAGGGGTTGGAAACACCATATATTTT. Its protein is CASSLGGVGNTIYF.

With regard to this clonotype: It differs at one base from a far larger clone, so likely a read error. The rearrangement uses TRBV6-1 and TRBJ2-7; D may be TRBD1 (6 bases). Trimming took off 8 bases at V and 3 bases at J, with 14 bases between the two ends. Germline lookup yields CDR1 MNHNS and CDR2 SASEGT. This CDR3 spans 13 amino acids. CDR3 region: CASGRGRNYEQYF. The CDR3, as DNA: TGTGCCAGCGGTAGGGGGAGAAACTACGAGCAGTACTTC.

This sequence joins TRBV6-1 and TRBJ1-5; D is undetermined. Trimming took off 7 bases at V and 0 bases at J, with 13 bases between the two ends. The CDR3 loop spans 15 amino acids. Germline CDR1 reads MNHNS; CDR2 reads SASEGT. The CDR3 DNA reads TGTGCCAGCAATCCGACGGGGTTTAGCAATCAGCCCCAGCATTTT. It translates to CASNPTGFSNQPQHF.

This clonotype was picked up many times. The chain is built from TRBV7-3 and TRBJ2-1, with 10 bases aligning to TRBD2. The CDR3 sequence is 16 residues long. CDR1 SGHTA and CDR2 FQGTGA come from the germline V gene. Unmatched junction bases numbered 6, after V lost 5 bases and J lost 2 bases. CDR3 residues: CASSERGGGTYNEQFF. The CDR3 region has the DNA TGTGCCAGCAGCGAGCGGGGGGGCGGCACCTACAATGAGCAGTTCTTC.

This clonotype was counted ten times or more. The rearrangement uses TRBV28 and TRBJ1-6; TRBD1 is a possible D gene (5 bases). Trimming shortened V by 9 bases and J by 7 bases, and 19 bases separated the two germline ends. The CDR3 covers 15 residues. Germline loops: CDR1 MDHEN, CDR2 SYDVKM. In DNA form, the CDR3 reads TGTGCCAGTAAGAGGGGTGGTTCTGGGAATTCACCCCTCCACTTT. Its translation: CASKRGGSGNSPLHF.

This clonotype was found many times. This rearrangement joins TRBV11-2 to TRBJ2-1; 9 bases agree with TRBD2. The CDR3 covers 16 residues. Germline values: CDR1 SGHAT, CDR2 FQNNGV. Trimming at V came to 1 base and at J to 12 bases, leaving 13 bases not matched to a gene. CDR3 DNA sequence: TGTGCCAGCAGCTTAGCGTTGGGTAGCGGGGGTTCGTTGCAGTTCTTC. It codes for CASSLALGSGGSLQFF.

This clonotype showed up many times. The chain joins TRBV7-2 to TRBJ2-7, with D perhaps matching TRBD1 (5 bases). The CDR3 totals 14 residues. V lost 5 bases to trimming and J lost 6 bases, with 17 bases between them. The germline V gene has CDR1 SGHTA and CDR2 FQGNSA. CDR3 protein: CASSPRLWTPEQYF. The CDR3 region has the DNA TGTGCCAGCAGCCCCAGACTTTGGACACCCGAGCAGTACTTC.

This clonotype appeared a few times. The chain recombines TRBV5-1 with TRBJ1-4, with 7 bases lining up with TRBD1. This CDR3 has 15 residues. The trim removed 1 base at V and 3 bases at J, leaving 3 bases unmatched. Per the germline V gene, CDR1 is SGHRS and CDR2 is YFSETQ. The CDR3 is CASSLTGTANEKLFF. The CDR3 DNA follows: TGCGCCAGCAGCTTGACCGGGACAGCTAATGAAAAACTGTTTTTT.

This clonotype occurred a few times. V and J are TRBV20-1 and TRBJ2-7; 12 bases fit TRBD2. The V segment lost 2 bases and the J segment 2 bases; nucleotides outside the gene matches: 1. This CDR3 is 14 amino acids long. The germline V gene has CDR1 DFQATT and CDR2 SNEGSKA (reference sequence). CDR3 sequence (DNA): TGCAGTGCTAGAACTAGCGGGGGGACCTACGAGCAGTACTTC. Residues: CSARTSGGTYEQYF.

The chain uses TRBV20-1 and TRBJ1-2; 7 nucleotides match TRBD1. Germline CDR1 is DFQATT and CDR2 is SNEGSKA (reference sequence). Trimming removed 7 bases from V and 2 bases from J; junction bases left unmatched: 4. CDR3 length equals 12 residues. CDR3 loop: CSVRTGNYGYTF. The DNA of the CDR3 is TGCAGTGTTCGGACAGGAAACTATGGCTACACCTTC.

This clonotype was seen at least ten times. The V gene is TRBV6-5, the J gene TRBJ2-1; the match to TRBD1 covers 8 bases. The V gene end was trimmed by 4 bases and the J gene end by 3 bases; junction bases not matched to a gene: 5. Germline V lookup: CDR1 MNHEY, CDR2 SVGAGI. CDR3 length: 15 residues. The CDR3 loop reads CASSSQGAGYNEQFF. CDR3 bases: TGTGCCAGCAGTTCCCAGGGGGCCGGCTACAATGAGCAGTTCTTC.

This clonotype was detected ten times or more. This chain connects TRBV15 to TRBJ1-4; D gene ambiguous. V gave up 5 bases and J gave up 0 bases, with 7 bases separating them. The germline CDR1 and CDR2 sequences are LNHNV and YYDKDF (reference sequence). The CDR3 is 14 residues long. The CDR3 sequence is CATSRHTTNEKLFF. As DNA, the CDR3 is TGTGCCACCAGCCGCCATACAACTAATGAAAAACTGTTTTTT.

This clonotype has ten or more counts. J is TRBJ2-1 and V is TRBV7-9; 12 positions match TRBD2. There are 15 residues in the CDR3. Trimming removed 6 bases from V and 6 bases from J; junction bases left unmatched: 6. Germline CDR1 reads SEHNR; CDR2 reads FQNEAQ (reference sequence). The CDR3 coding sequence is TGTGCCAGCAGAAAATCTAGCGGGGGGGCCAATGAGCAGTTCTTC. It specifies CASRKSSGGANEQFF.

The CDR3 nucleotides are TGTGCCAGCAGCCAAAGTCCCGGGACGGGTGGCGAGCAGTACTTC. Translation: CASSQSPGTGGEQYF. The chain joins TRBV3-1 to TRBJ2-7; D possibly matches TRBD1 or TRBD2 (5 bases each). Between the trimmed V and J ends, which lost 2 bases and 6 bases, there was a span of 17 bases. CDR3 length: 15 residues. Per germline, CDR1 LGHDT and CDR2 YNNKEL (reference sequence).

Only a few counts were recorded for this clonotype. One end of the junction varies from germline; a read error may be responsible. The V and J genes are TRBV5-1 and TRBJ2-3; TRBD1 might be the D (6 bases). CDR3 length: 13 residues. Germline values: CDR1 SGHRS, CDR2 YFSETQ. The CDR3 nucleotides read TGCGCCAGCGGCTTGGAGCAGGGGTATACGCAGTATTTT. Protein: CASGLEQGYTQYF. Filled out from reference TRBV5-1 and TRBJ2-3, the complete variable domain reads KAGVTQTPRYLIKTRGQQVTLSCSPISGHRSVSWYQQTPGQGLQFLFEYFSETQRNKGNFPGRFSGRQFSNSRSEMNVSTLELGDSALYLCASGLEQGYTQYFGPGTRLTVL.

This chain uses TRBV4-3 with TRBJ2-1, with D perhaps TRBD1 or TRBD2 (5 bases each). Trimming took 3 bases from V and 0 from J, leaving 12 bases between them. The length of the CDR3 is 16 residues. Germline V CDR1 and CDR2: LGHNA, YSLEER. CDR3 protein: CASSQGTAGSYNEQFF. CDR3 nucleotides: TGCGCCAGCAGCCAGGGGACGGCAGGCTCCTACAATGAGCAGTTCTTC.

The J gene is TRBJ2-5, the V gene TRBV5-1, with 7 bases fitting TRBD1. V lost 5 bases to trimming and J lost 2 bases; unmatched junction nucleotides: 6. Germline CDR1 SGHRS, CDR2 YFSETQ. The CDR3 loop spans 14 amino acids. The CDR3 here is CASSRDSLQETQYF. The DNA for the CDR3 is TGCGCCAGCAGTCGGGACAGCCTTCAAGAGACCCAGTACTTC.

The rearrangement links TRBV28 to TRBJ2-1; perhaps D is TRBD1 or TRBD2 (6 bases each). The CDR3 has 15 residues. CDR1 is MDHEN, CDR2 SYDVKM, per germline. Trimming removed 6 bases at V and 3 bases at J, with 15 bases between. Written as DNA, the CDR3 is TGTGCCAGCAGGCCCGGGGGCGGAGGCTACAATGAGCAGTTCTTC. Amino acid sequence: CASRPGGGGYNEQFF.